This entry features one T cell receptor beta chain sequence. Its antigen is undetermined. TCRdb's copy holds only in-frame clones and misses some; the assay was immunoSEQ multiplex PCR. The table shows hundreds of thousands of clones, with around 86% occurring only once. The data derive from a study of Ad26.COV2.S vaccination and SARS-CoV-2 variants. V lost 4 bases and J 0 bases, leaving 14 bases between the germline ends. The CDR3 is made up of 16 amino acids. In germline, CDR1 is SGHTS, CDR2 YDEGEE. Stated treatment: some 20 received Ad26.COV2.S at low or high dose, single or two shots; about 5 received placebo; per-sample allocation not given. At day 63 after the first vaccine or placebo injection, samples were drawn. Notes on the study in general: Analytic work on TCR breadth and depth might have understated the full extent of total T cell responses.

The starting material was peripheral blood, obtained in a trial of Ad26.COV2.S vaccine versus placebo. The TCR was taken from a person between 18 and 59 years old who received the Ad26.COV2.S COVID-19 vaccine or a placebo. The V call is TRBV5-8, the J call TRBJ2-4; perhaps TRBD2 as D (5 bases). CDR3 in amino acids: CASSHPGREAKNIQYF. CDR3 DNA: TGTGCCAGCAGCCATCCCGGACGGGAAGCCAAAAACATTCAGTACTTC.